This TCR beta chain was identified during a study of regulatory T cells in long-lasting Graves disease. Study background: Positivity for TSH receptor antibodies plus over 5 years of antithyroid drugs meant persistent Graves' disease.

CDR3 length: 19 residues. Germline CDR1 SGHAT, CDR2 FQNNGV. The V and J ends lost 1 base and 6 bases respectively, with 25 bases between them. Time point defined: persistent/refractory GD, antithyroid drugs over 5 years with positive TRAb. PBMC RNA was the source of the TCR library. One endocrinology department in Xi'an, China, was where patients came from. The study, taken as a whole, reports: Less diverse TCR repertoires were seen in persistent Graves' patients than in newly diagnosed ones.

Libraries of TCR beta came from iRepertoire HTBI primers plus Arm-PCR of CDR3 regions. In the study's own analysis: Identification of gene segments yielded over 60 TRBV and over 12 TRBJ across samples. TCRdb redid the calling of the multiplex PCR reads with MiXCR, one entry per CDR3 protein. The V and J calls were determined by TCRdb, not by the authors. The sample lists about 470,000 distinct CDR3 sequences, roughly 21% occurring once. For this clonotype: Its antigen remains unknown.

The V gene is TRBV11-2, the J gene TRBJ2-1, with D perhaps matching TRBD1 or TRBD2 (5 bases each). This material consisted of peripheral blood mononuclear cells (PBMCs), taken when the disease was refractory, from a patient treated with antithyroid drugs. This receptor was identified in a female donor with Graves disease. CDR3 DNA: TGTGCCAGCAGCTTAGGTGGGAGTTTACTAGTGGGGGTTGGCAATGAGCAGTTCTTC. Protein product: CASSLGGSLLVGVGNEQFF.